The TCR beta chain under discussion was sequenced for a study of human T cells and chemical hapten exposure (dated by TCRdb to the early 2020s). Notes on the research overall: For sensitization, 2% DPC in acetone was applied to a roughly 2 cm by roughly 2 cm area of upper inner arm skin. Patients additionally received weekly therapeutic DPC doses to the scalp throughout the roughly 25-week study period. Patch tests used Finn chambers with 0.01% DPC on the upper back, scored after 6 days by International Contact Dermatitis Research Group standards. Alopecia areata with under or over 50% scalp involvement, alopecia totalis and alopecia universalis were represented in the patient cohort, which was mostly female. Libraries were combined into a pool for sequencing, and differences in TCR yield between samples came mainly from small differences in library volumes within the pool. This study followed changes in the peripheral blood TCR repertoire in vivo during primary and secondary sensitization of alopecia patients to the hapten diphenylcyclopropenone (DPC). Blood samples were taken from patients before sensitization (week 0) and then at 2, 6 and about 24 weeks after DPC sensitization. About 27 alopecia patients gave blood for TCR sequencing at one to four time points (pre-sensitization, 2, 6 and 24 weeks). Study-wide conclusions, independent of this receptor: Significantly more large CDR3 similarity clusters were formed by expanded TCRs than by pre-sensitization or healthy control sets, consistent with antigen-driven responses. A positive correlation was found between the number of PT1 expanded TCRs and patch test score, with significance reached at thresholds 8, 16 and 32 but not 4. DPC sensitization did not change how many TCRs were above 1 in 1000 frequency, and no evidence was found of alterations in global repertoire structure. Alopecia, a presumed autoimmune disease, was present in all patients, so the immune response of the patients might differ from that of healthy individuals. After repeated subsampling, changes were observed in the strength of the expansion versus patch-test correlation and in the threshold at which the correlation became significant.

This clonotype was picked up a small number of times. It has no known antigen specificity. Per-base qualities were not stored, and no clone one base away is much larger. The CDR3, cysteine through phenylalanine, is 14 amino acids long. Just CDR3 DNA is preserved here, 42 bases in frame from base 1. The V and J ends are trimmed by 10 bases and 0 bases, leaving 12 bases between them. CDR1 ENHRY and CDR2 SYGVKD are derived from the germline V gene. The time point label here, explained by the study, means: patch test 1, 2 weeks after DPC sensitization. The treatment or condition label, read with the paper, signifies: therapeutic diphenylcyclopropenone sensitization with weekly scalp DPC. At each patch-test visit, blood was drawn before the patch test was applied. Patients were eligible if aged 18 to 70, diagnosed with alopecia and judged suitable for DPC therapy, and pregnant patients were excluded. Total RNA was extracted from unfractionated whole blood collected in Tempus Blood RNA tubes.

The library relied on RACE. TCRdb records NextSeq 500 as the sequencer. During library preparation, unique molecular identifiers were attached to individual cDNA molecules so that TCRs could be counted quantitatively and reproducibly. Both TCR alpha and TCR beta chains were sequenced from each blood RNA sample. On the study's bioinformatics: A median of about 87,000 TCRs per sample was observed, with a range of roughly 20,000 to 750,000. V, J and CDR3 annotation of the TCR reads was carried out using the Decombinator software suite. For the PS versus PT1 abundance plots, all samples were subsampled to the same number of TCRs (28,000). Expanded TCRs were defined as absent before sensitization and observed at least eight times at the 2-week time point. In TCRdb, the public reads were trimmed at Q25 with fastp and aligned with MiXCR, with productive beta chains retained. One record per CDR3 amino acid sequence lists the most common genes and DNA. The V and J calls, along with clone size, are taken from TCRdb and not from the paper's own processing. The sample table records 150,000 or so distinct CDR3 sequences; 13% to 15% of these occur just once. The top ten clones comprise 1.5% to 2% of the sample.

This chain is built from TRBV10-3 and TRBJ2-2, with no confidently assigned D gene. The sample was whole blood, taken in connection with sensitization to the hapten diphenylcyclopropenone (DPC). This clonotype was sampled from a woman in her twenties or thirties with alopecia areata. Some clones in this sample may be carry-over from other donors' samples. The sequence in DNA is TGTGCCAGCCAAGATCCGACGAACACCGGGGAGCTGTTTTTT. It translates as CASQDPTNTGELFF.